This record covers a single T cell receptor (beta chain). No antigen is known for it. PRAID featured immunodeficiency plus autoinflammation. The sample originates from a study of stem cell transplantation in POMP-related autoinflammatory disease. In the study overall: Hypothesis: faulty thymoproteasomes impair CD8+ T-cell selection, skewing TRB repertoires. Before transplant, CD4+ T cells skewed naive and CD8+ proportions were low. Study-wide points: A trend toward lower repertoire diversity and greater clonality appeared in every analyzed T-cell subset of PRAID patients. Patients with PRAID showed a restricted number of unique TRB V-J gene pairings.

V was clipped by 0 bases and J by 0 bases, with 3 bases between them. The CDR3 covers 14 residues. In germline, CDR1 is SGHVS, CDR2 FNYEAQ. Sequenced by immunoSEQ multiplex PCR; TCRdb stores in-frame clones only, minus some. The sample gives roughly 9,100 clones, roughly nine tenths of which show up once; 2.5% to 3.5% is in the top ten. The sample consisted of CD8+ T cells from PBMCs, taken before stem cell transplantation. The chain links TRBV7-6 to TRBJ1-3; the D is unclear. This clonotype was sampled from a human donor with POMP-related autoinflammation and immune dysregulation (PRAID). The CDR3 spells CASSLAGSGNTIYF. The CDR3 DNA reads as TGTGCCAGCAGCTTAGCAGGCTCTGGAAACACCATATATTTT.